Presented here are 30 T cell receptor beta chains from one specimen sequenced in a study of tumor-infiltrating lymphocytes in oesophageal squamous cell carcinoma. TCRdb used MiXCR to reprocess the PCR reads, holding one entry per CDR3 protein. This table has approximately 13,000 distinct CDR3 sequences, roughly half appearing once. Sequencing used blood. All receptors derive from a male donor with esophageal squamous cell carcinoma.

The chain links TRBV7-8 to TRBJ2-3, with D maybe TRBD1 (6 bases). With 1 base removed from V and 12 bases from J, the gap between germline ends came to 17 bases. This CDR3 is 14 amino acids long. Germline CDR1 is SGHVS and CDR2 is FQNEAQ. The DNA of the CDR3 is TGTGCCAGCAGCTTAGGGGACAACTACCTCCCCCAGTATTTT. Protein product: CASSLGDNYLPQYF.

V gene TRBV12-3 or TRBV12-4 combines with J gene TRBJ1-2; D remains unclear. Trimming removed 5 bases from V and 6 bases from J, with 10 bases in between. The CDR3 is made up of 12 amino acids. In DNA, the CDR3 is TGTGCCAGCAGTCGGACCGCGAATGGCTACACCTTC. It encodes CASSRTANGYTF.

The V and J genes are TRBV7-4 and TRBJ2-7; D gene uncertain. V was clipped by 5 bases and J by 5 bases, with 7 bases between them. In germline, CDR1 is SGHVT, CDR2 SQSDAQ. This CDR3 has 11 residues. As DNA, the CDR3 is TGTGCCAGCAGCCCCCAGGACGAGCAGTACTTC. This codes for CASSPQDEQYF. The variable domain in full, with the rest retrieved from reference TRBV7-4 and TRBJ2-7, is GAGVSQSPRYKVAKRGRDVALRCDSISGHVTLYWYRQTLGQGSEVLTYSQSDAQRDKSGRPSGRFSAERPERSVSTLKIQRTEQGDSAVYLCASSPQDEQYFGPGTRLTVT.

A remark on this clonotype: This sequence may be a read error, since a much larger clone differs from it by one base. J is TRBJ2-7 and V is TRBV5-1; weak D call: TRBD1 (6 bases). The CDR3 sequence is 14 residues long. V was pared by 4 bases and J by 7 bases, with 18 bases between. Germline CDR1 reads SGHRS; CDR2 reads YFSETQ. The CDR3 sequence is CASSLGHQYNEQYF. The CDR3 bases are TGCGCCAGCAGCCTGGGACATCAATACAATGAGCAGTACTTC. Full variable domain (outside the CDR3, taken from reference TRBV5-1 and TRBJ2-7): KAGVTQTPRYLIKTRGQQVTLSCSPISGHRSVSWYQQTPGQGLQFLFEYFSETQRNKGNFPGRFSGRQFSNSRSEMNVSTLELGDSALYLCASSLGHQYNEQYFGPGTRLTVT.

The J gene is TRBJ1-5, the V gene TRBV11-1; no firm D call. Deletions cut 1 base from V and 5 bases from J, with 6 bases between. CDR1 is SGHAT, CDR2 FQDESV, per germline (reference sequence). The length of the CDR3 is 13 residues. The CDR3 spells CASSLEADQPQHF. CDR3 nucleotides: TGTGCCAGCAGCTTAGAAGCCGATCAGCCCCAGCATTTT. Variable domain in full (rest from reference TRBV11-1 and TRBJ1-5): EAEVAQSPRYKITEKSQAVAFWCDPISGHATLYWYRQILGQGPELLVQFQDESVVDDSQLPKDRFSAERLKGVDSTLKIQPAELGDSAMYLCASSLEADQPQHFGDGTRLSIL.

This rearrangement joins TRBV11-2 to TRBJ2-7; D gene ambiguous. The DNA matches TRBJ2-5 better at its end, which makes the J call doubtful. CDR3 length equals 16 residues. The germline V gene encodes CDR1 SGHAT and CDR2 FQNNGV. The CDR3 DNA sequence: TGTGCCAGCAGCTTCAACCCCCAGGTGGTATTGGGGACCCAGTACTTC. It specifies CASSFNPQVVLGTQYF.

The V call is TRBV7-2, the J call TRBJ2-1, with 7 bases identical to TRBD2. The germline V gene encodes CDR1 SGHTA and CDR2 FQGNSA. The CDR3 sequence is 15 residues long. V trimming: 3 bases; J trimming: 10 bases; junction bases outside the gene matches: 12. The CDR3 DNA sequence: TGTGCCAGCAGCTTTTTTGAGCGGGGCAACTACGAGCAGTTCTTC. Its protein is CASSFFERGNYEQFF.

This chain uses TRBV6-1 with TRBJ2-3; no clear D gene. TRBJ2-7 matches the DNA end more closely, so the J call is doubtful. The CDR3 runs 13 residues. CDR1 and CDR2 from the germline V gene are MNHNS and SASEGT. The CDR3 sequence is CASSESESYEQYF. Written as DNA, the CDR3 is TGTGCCAGCAGTGAATCTGAGTCGTACGAGCAGTACTTC.

The chain has TRBV12-3 or TRBV12-4 and TRBJ2-3; weak D call: TRBD2 (7 bases). The J call could be wrong; TRBJ2-1 is a better fit for the DNA end. This CDR3 contains 15 residues. CDR3 region: CASTRGRGYYNEQFF. In DNA, the CDR3 is TGTGCCAGCACCAGAGGGAGGGGGTACTACAATGAGCAGTTCTTC.

This clonotype was seen many times. The chain carries TRBV28 and TRBJ1-1; TRBD1 might be the D (6 bases). V lost 4 bases and J 0 bases, leaving 12 bases between the germline ends. There are 15 residues in the CDR3. The germline V gene has CDR1 MDHEN and CDR2 SYDVKM. Here the CDR3 DNA reads TGTGCCAGCAGTTCCTCAGGACAGATGAACACTGAAGCTTTCTTT. Its protein product is CASSSSGQMNTEAFF.

V is TRBV6-1 and J is TRBJ2-6, with unresolved D. The V gene lost 4 bases and the J gene lost 0 bases, with 7 bases spanning the gap. From germline, CDR1 is MNHNS and CDR2 SASEGT. There are 15 residues in the CDR3. The CDR3 reads CASSGFYSGANVLTF. Written as DNA, the CDR3 is TGTGCCAGCAGTGGATTCTACTCTGGGGCCAACGTCCTGACTTTC.

Many counts were recorded for this clonotype. V and J are TRBV6-2 or TRBV6-3 and TRBJ2-1; no firm D call. Germline-derived CDR1 and CDR2 are MNHEY and SVGEGT. This CDR3 spans 20 amino acids. The V end lost 0 bases, the J end lost 3 bases, and 24 bases lay between the germline ends. In DNA form, the CDR3 reads TGTGCCAGCAGTTACTCGATCTCCTCCCCCACGGTATTTAACTACAATGAGCAGTTCTTC. Its translation is CASSYSISSPTVFNYNEQFF.

This clonotype was picked up many times. The J gene is TRBJ2-1, the V gene TRBV7-2; 7 nucleotides line up with TRBD2. Germline CDR1 SGHTA, CDR2 FQGNSA. CDR3 length: 13 residues. V shed 6 bases, J shed 10 bases, and the junction held 9 bases outside the gene matches. CDR3 nucleotide sequence: TGTGCCAGCAGTCTCCCCCTGGGGGGGGAGCAGTTCTTC. Protein sequence: CASSLPLGGEQFF.

By share, this clonotype ranks as medium-sized (0.01 to 0.1%). The V and J genes are TRBV28 and TRBJ2-5; D is uncertain. V lost 2 bases and J 5 bases, leaving 18 bases between the germline ends. The CDR3 length is 16 residues. Germline V gene data show CDR1 as MDHEN and CDR2 as SYDVKM. The CDR3 reads CASSLPDSPVSETQYF. In DNA form, the CDR3 reads TGTGCCAGCAGTTTACCCGACTCCCCCGTTAGTGAGACCCAGTACTTC.

Only a few counts were recorded for this clonotype. The V and J genes are TRBV3-1 and TRBJ2-1, with a tentative D call TRBD2 (5 bases). CDR3 length: 14 amino acids. V gave up 1 base and J gave up 1 base, with 5 bases separating them. The germline CDR1 and CDR2 sequences are LGHDT and YNNKEL (reference sequence). CDR3: CASSQGTSYNEQFF. The CDR3 DNA is TGTGCCAGCAGCCAAGGGACTTCCTACAATGAGCAGTTCTTC.

The V gene is TRBV7-8, the J gene TRBJ2-7, with 8 bases aligning to TRBD2. The end of the DNA fits TRBJ2-5 better, so the J call may be wrong. Germline lookup yields CDR1 SGHVS and CDR2 FQNEAQ. The CDR3 contains 16 residues. Here the CDR3 reads CASSERTSYPTETQYF. For the CDR3, the DNA is TGTGCCAGCAGCGAGAGGACTAGCTACCCCACGGAGACCCAGTACTTC.

This chain uses TRBV27 with TRBJ1-2; D may be TRBD1 (5 bases). Between the trimmed V and J ends, which lost 8 bases and 4 bases, there was a span of 8 bases. The length of the CDR3 is 11 residues. Germline V CDR1 and CDR2: MNHEY, SMNVEV (reference sequence). CDR3 in amino acids: CASADSYGYTF. The CDR3, as DNA: TGTGCCAGCGCCGACAGCTATGGCTACACCTTC.

The chain combines TRBV6-1 with TRBJ1-5; tentative D call: TRBD1 (6 bases). CDR1 and CDR2 (germline): MNHNS, SASEGT. The CDR3 runs to 13 residues. V dropped 7 bases and J dropped 7 bases, with 14 bases sitting between them. DNA of the CDR3: TGTGCCAGCACCTTACAGGGCACACAGCCCCAGCATTTT. Residues: CASTLQGTQPQHF.

This clonotype was seen a handful of times. This chain uses TRBV6-1 with TRBJ1-1, with TRBD1 matching 9 bases. This CDR3 contains 14 residues. Trimming removed 5 bases from V and 4 bases from J; junction bases left unmatched: 5. Germline lookup yields CDR1 MNHNS and CDR2 SASEGT. This CDR3 is CASSKRQGVTEAFF. CDR3 bases: TGTGCCAGCAGTAAACGACAGGGGGTCACTGAAGCTTTCTTT.

The chain couples TRBV7-2 to TRBJ2-6; 15 positions match TRBD2. After removal of 5 bases from V and 2 bases from J, the junction contained 4 bases not matched to a gene. Germline lookup yields CDR1 SGHTA and CDR2 FQGNSA. The CDR3 length is 18 residues. In DNA, the CDR3 is TGTGCCAGCAGCCAGGGACTAGCGGGGGGCGCTGGGGCCAACGTCCTGACTTTC. Translated: CASSQGLAGGAGANVLTF. Full variable domain (remainder filled in from reference TRBV7-2 and TRBJ2-6): GAGVSQSPSNKVTEKGKDVELRCDPISGHTALYWYRQSLGQGLEFLIYFQGNSAPDKSGLPSDRFSAERTGGSVSTLTIQRTQQEDSAVYLCASSQGLAGGAGANVLTFGAGSRLTVL.

The chain employs TRBV7-2 and TRBJ2-5; maybe TRBD1 (6 bases). CDR3 length: 14 amino acids. Germline V lookup: CDR1 SGHTA, CDR2 FQGNSA. Trimming left V 2 bases short and J 11 bases short, with 18 bases between. The CDR3 coding sequence is TGTGCCAGCAGCTTACTAGCCTCTGAGGGGGAGCAGTACTTC. It yields the protein CASSLLASEGEQYF. Full variable domain (missing parts from reference TRBV7-2 and TRBJ2-5): GAGVSQSPSNKVTEKGKDVELRCDPISGHTALYWYRQSLGQGLEFLIYFQGNSAPDKSGLPSDRFSAERTGGSVSTLTIQRTQQEDSAVYLCASSLLASEGEQYFGPGTRLLVL.

In its sample, this clonotype ranks as medium-sized (0.01 to 0.1%). This chain connects TRBV28 to TRBJ2-1; 14 positions match TRBD2. The CDR3 totals 19 residues. The V and J ends lost 1 base and 0 bases, in that order; junction bases with no gene match: 5. Germline V CDR1 and CDR2: MDHEN, SYDVKM. The CDR3 coding sequence is TGTGCCAGCAGTTTATCTTGGACTAGCGGGAGGTTCTCCTACAATGAGCAGTTCTTC. It encodes CASSLSWTSGRFSYNEQFF.

The chain recombines TRBV7-2 with TRBJ2-1; D not certain. The tail of the sequence fits TRBJ2-7 better, so the J call may be wrong. The CDR3 covers 16 residues. Germline V gene sequence: CDR1 SGHTA, CDR2 FQGNSA. CDR3: CASSLVAGSSYNEQYF. CDR3 nucleotides: TGTGCCAGCAGCTTAGTGGCAGGTTCTTCCTACAATGAGCAGTACTTC.

The table lists this clonotype with many counts. This chain uses TRBV2 with TRBJ2-1, with 12 bases aligning to TRBD1. CDR1 SNHLY and CDR2 FYNNEI come from the germline V gene. After removal of 7 bases from V and 8 bases from J, the junction contained 12 bases not matched to a gene. The CDR3 consists of 16 residues. The CDR3 sequence is CASKLLPGQGAHEQFF. As DNA, the CDR3 is TGTGCCAGCAAACTCCTCCCGGGACAGGGGGCCCATGAGCAGTTCTTC.

The V gene is TRBV28, the J gene TRBJ2-1; 10 positions agree with TRBD2. The better agreement between TRBJ2-7 and the DNA end casts doubt on the J call. The germline CDR1 and CDR2 sequences are MDHEN and SYDVKM. The CDR3 has 15 amino acids. CDR3 residues: CASSLDPSGGYEQYF. For the CDR3, the DNA is TGTGCCAGCAGTTTAGACCCTAGCGGGGGCTACGAGCAGTACTTC.

This clonotype has a handful of counts. This rearrangement joins TRBV7-3 to TRBJ2-1; the match to TRBD1 covers 9 bases. Germline V gene data show CDR1 as SGHTA and CDR2 as FQGTGA. This CDR3 region has 16 residues. V dropped 1 base and J dropped 4; count of bases not matched to a gene: 5. CDR3 coding DNA: TGTGCCAGCAGCTTAATAGGTGGACAGGGGTACAATGAGCAGTTCTTC. Protein: CASSLIGGQGYNEQFF.

This clonotype was recorded a few times. The junction and the germline gene differ at one end; a read error may be behind it. The chain uses TRBV7-6 and TRBJ2-5; D is unresolved. This CDR3 contains 14 residues. Germline CDR1 is SGHVS and CDR2 is FNYEAQ. CDR3 loop: CASSLGSGRETQYF. The CDR3, as DNA: TGTGCTAGCAGCTTAGGGTCCGGACGGGAGACCCAGTACTTC.

The CDR3 is CASGTSGRVSGSYEQYF. CDR3 DNA sequence: TGTGCCAGTGGGACTAGCGGGAGGGTTTCGGGCTCCTACGAGCAGTACTTC. The rearrangement uses TRBV6-6 and TRBJ2-4, with TRBD2 matching 16 bases. Matching the DNA end better, TRBJ2-7 makes the J call doubtful. CDR3 size: 17 residues. Germline V gives CDR1 MNHNY, CDR2 SVGAGI (reference sequence).

Remarks on this clonotype: A much larger clone lies a single base off, so this may be a read error. This chain connects TRBV19 to TRBJ2-1, with 7 bases aligning to TRBD2. Gene TRBJ2-7 matches the end of the DNA better, so the J call may be wrong. The CDR3 has 15 amino acids. Germline V gene data show CDR1 as LNHDA and CDR2 as SQIVND (reference sequence). The CDR3 bases are TGTGCCAGTAGTTCGCCGGGACTAACAAACAATGAGCAGTACTTC. Translating it yields CASSSPGLTNNEQYF.

This CDR3 is CASSPRGQGIYEQYF. The DNA of the CDR3 is TGTGCCAGCAGCCCGAGGGGACAGGGGATATACGAGCAGTACTTC. This chain uses TRBV7-8 with TRBJ2-7; 10 bases fit TRBD1. The V gene end was trimmed by 5 bases and the J gene end by 4 bases; junction bases not matched to a gene: 8. In germline, CDR1 is SGHVS, CDR2 FQNEAQ. This CDR3 comprises 15 residues.